This entry lists 20 T cell receptor beta chains sequenced from one sample in a study of T-cell reconstitution after alpha-beta-depleted transplantation in children (dated by TCRdb to 2016 to 2018). The library was prepared using PCR. TCRdb names Illumina HiSeq 2500 as the instrument used. To normalize quantification of the TCRbeta repertoire, the TCR libraries were built with molecular barcoding that relied on unique molecular identifiers. Using fastp trimming at Q25 and MiXCR clonotype assembly, TCRdb reanalyzed the public sequencing data and kept in-frame beta chains. Every CDR3 protein is listed once, alongside the most common genes and DNA of its rows. For this sample there are about 500,000 distinct CDR3 sequences; roughly 33% appear just once. Of the sample, 2% to 2.5% falls within the top ten clones. The source material was PBMCs from the stem cell graft donor, sampled from the stem cell graft. The origin of the receptors is a human donor who donated a stem cell graft to a child with aplastic anemia.

The chain links TRBV4-3 to TRBJ1-1, with D uncertain. This CDR3 region has 15 residues. Trimming cost V 0 bases and J 1 base, with 9 bases left between them. CDR1 LGHNA and CDR2 YSLEER come from the germline V gene. CDR3 residues: CASSQDLFRNTEAFF. As DNA, the CDR3 is TGCGCCAGCAGCCAAGATCTATTCCGGAACACTGAAGCTTTCTTT.

V and J are TRBV21-1 and TRBJ1-5; the table's D call of TRBD1 was not tested on the DNA. TRBV21-1 is flagged as a pseudogene. This CDR3 is built from 15 residues. In DNA, the CDR3 is TGTGCCAGCAGCATATTAACAGGGGGTGGACAGCCCCAGCATTTT. This gives the protein CASSILTGGGQPQHF.

The chain joins TRBV4-2 to TRBJ1-4; 7 bases match TRBD1. The germline CDR1 and CDR2 sequences are LGHNA and YNFKEQ. The CDR3 runs 15 residues. The trim removed 5 bases at V and 3 bases at J, leaving 6 bases unmatched. CDR3 DNA sequence: TGTGCCAGCAGCTATCGGGACAGTCCTAATGAAAAACTGTTTTTT. Its translation is CASSYRDSPNEKLFF.

V usage is TRBV6-2 or TRBV6-3 and J usage is TRBJ2-1; 12 positions agree with TRBD2. The V segment lost 6 bases and the J segment 0 bases; nucleotides outside the gene matches: 9. Germline V gene lookup returns CDR1 MNHEY and CDR2 SVGEGT. CDR3 size: 18 residues. Here the CDR3 DNA reads TGTGCCAGCAGCTTCGGACTAGCGGGATTCCTCTCCTACAATGAGCAGTTCTTC. It yields the protein CASSFGLAGFLSYNEQFF.

In its sample, this clonotype was seen a few times. Here the CDR3 reads CASSYYGLADEERPGTDTQYF. CDR3 in DNA: TGTGCCAGCAGTTACTATGGATTAGCGGACGAGGAACGTCCGGGCACAGATACGCAGTATTTT. The chain uses TRBV6-2 or TRBV6-3 and TRBJ2-3; D perhaps matches TRBD2 (6 bases). This CDR3 spans 21 amino acids. V was pared by 1 base and J by 1 base, with 27 bases between. From germline, CDR1 is MNHEY and CDR2 SVGEGT.

This clonotype appeared a few times. The rearrangement links TRBV29-1 to TRBJ2-7; D is undetermined. V was clipped by 1 base and J by 2 bases, with 15 bases between them. The CDR3 runs 15 residues. Looked up from germline, CDR1 is SQVTM and CDR2 is ANQGSEA. In nucleotides, the CDR3 is TGCAGCGTTGAAGCGGGCGGACCTCCACCCTACGAGCAGTACTTC. This codes for CSVEAGGPPPYEQYF.

Note on this clonotype: This could be a read error, since a much larger clone is one nucleotide away. CDR3 in DNA: TGTGCCACCAGTTACGGGACTAGCACAGATACGCAGTATTTT. Amino acid sequence: CATSYGTSTDTQYF. This rearrangement joins TRBV6-2 or TRBV6-3 to TRBJ2-3; D perhaps matches TRBD2 (6 bases). The CDR3 loop spans 14 amino acids. From germline, CDR1 is MNHEY and CDR2 SVGEGT.

A single count supports this clonotype. The chain employs TRBV20-1 and TRBJ2-1; D not resolved. V was pared by 3 bases and J by 0 bases, with 12 bases between. The CDR3 is 15 residues long. Germline CDR1 is DFQATT and CDR2 is SNEGSKA (reference sequence). In DNA, the CDR3 is TGCAGTGCTAGGAACCCAGCGAGCTCCTACAATGAGCAGTTCTTC. This encodes CSARNPASSYNEQFF.

This clonotype was picked up one time. A much larger clone lies one base from this, so it may be a read error. The J gene is TRBJ2-1, the V gene TRBV29-1, with D tentatively TRBD1 (6 bases). The V end lost 3 bases, the J end lost 13 bases, and 10 bases lay between the germline ends. Per germline, CDR1 SQVTM and CDR2 ANQGSEA. The CDR3 spans 10 residues. CDR3 nucleotides: TGCAGCGTTGATGGGGACACCCAGTTCTTC. Residues: CSVDGDTQFF.

The table lists this clonotype with a few counts. This chain connects TRBV6-5 to TRBJ1-4; perhaps TRBD1 as D (5 bases). There are 14 residues in the CDR3. Germline CDR1 is MNHEY and CDR2 is SVGAGI. V was clipped by 0 bases and J by 8 bases, with 10 bases between them. The CDR3 sequence: CASSYSGGGEKLFF. The CDR3 coding sequence is TGTGCCAGCAGTTACTCTGGCGGGGGGGAAAAACTGTTTTTT.

The chain has TRBV29-1 and TRBJ2-7; D uncertain. CDR3 length: 11 amino acids. Germline V gives CDR1 SQVTM, CDR2 ANQGSEA. V was shortened by 4 bases and J by 5 bases, with 9 bases between the two germline ends. CDR3 residues: CSVVQAHEQYF. The CDR3 DNA is TGCAGCGTTGTGCAGGCCCACGAGCAGTACTTC.

The chain uses TRBV7-2 and TRBJ2-3; D is undetermined. The germline CDR1 and CDR2 sequences are SGHTA and FQGNSA. Between the trimmed V and J ends, which lost 0 bases and 6 bases, there was a span of 4 bases. The CDR3 contains 12 residues. CDR3 residues: CASSLALDTQYF. CDR3 nucleotides: TGTGCCAGCAGCTTAGCTCTGGATACGCAGTATTTT. Supplemented by reference TRBV7-2 and TRBJ2-3, the full variable domain reads GAGVSQSPSNKVTEKGKDVELRCDPISGHTALYWYRQSLGQGLEFLIYFQGNSAPDKSGLPSDRFSAERTGGSVSTLTIQRTQQEDSAVYLCASSLALDTQYFGPGTRLTVL.

The chain joins TRBV27 to TRBJ1-2; TRBD1 aligns across 7 bases. Unmatched junction bases numbered 13, after V lost 5 bases and J lost 4 bases. Germline V gives CDR1 MNHEY, CDR2 SMNVEV (reference sequence). The CDR3 is 16 amino acids. CDR3 coding DNA: TGTGCCAGCAGTATGGAGGTGGACAGGCGCCTCTATGGCTACACCTTC. Translating gives CASSMEVDRRLYGYTF.

V and J are TRBV7-9 and TRBJ1-4, with TRBD1 matching 9 bases. The CDR3 runs 16 residues. V lost 3 bases and J lost 7; bases outside the gene matches: 9. The germline CDR1 and CDR2 sequences are SEHNR and FQNEAQ (reference sequence). The CDR3 sequence is CASSLAPGQGSEKLFF. CDR3 coding DNA: TGTGCCAGCAGCTTGGCACCGGGACAGGGCAGTGAAAAACTGTTTTTT.

This chain joins TRBV3-1 and TRBJ1-4, with D uncertain. This CDR3 has 17 residues. V dropped 4 bases and J dropped 0 bases, with 15 bases sitting between them. Looked up from germline, CDR1 is LGHDT and CDR2 is YNNKEL (reference sequence). In nucleotides, the CDR3 is TGTGCCAGCAGCCCATACTCTACGGGTGCAACTAATGAAAAACTGTTTTTT. Encoded protein: CASSPYSTGATNEKLFF. Based on the CDR3 plus reference TRBV3-1 and TRBJ1-4, the full variable domain is DTAVSQTPKYLVTQMGNDKSIKCEQNLGHDTMYWYKQDSKKFLKIMFSYNNKELIINETVPNRFSPKSPDKAHLNLHINSLELGDSAVYFCASSPYSTGATNEKLFFGSGTQLSVL.

This clonotype was counted a few times. The chain links TRBV12-3 or TRBV12-4 to TRBJ2-1; TRBD2 agrees at 7 bases. The CDR3 has 14 amino acids. V lost 1 base and J lost 6; bases outside the gene matches: 3. In DNA, the CDR3 is TGTGCCAGCAGTTTAGGGGGGGGACGCAATGAGCAGTTCTTC. Protein: CASSLGGGRNEQFF.

The V call is TRBV5-1, the J call TRBJ1-1; D possibly corresponds to TRBD1 (6 bases). CDR3 length: 12 residues. Trimming stripped 7 bases from V and 6 bases from J, with 13 bases between. CDR1 is SGHRS and CDR2 is YFSETQ in the germline V gene. CDR3 sequence (DNA): TGCGCCAGCGCGGGGGGCAAAGCTGAAGCTTTCTTT. Its translation: CASAGGKAEAFF.

The chain carries TRBV29-1 and TRBJ1-2; D might be TRBD1 (5 bases). The V and J ends lost 6 bases and 7 bases respectively, with 18 bases between them. Per germline, CDR1 SQVTM and CDR2 ANQGSEA. The CDR3 loop spans 13 amino acids. This CDR3 reads CSVAGRDPGGYTF. DNA for the CDR3: TGCAGCGTCGCCGGGAGGGACCCCGGTGGCTACACCTTC. Supplemented by reference TRBV29-1 and TRBJ1-2, the full variable domain reads SAVISQKPSRDICQRGTSLTIQCQVDSQVTMMFWYRQQPGQSLTLIATANQGSEATYESGFVIDKFPISRPNLTFSTLTVSNMSPEDSSIYLCSVAGRDPGGYTFGSGTRLTVV.

This clonotype appeared a few times. An end of the junction does not agree with germline; a read error may underlie this. CDR3 DNA sequence: TGTGCCAGCAGCCCGGGACGGGCCCTACTCTTC. Translation: CASSPGRALLF. The chain is built from TRBV5-5 and TRBJ2-1; TRBD1 or TRBD2 may be the D gene (5 bases each). Germline V gene lookup returns CDR1 SGHKS and CDR2 YYEKEE (reference sequence). The CDR3 contains 11 residues.

This clonotype was observed a handful of times. This chain connects TRBV20-1 to TRBJ1-3; D uncertain. Germline V gene lookup returns CDR1 DFQATT and CDR2 SNEGSKA (reference sequence). The V end was cut by 6 bases, the J end by 0 bases, with 21 bases between. The CDR3 is made up of 17 amino acids. CDR3 sequence reads: CSARRRATSYSGNTIYF. CDR3 sequence (DNA): TGCAGTGCCCGGCGACGGGCAACCTCTTACTCTGGAAACACCATATATTTT.